The source of this TCR beta chain is a study of T cell changes during pregnancy in multiple sclerosis. Profiled with immunoSEQ multiplex PCR; TCRdb holds only in-frame clones, not every one. The table records some 70,000 clones, around 94% of them present only once. Germline values: CDR1 MNHEY, CDR2 SVGAGI. This CDR3 region has 14 residues. Trimming cost V 5 bases and J 5 bases, with 13 bases left between them. The J gene is TRBJ1-5, the V gene TRBV6-5; D possibly corresponds to TRBD1 (5 bases). This TCR was sampled from a female donor in good health, enrolled as a control in a pregnancy study. Sequenced material: CD8+ T cells from peripheral blood mononuclear cells, taken in the third trimester of pregnancy. DNA of the CDR3: TGTGCCAGCAGTACAGGCTCTCGAGATCAGCCCCAGCATTTT. The encoded protein is CASSTGSRDQPQHF.